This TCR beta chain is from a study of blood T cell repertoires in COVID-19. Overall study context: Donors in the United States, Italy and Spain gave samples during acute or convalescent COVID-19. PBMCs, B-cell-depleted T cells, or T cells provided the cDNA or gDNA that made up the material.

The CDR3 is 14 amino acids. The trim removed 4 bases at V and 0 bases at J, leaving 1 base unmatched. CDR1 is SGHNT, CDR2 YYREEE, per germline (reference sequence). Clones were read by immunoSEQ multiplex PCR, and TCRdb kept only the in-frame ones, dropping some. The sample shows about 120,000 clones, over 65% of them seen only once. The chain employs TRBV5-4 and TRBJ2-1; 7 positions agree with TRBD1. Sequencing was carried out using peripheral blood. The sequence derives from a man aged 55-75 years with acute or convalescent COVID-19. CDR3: CASSRQGSYNEQFF. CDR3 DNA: TGTGCCAGCAGCCGACAGGGCTCCTACAATGAGCAGTTCTTC.